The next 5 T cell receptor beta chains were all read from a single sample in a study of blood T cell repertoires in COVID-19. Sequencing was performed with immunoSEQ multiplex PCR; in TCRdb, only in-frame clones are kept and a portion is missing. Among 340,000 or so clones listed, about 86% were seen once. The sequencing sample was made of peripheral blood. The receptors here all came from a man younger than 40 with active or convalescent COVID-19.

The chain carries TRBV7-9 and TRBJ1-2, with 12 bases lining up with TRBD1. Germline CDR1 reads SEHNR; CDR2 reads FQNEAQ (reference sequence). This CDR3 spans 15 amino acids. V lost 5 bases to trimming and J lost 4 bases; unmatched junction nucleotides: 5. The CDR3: CASSRGQGAIYGYTF. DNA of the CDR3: TGTGCCAGCAGCCGGGGACAGGGGGCGATCTATGGCTACACCTTC. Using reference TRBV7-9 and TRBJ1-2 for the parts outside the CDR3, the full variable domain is DTGVSQNPRHKITKRGQNVTFRCDPISEHNRLYWYRQTLGQGPEFLTYFQNEAQLEKSRLLSDRFSAERPKGSFSTLEIQRTEQGDSAMYLCASSRGQGAIYGYTFGSGTRLTVV.

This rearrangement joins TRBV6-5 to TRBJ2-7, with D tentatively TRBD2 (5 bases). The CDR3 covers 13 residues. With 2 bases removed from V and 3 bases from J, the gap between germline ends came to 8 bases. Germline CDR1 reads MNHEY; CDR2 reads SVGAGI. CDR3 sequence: CASSYRAGYEQYF. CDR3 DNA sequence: TGTGCCAGCAGTTACCGGGCGGGCTACGAGCAGTACTTC.

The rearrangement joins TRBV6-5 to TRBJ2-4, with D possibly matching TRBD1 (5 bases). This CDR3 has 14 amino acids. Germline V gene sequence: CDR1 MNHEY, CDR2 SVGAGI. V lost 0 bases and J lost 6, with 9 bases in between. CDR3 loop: CASSYSKGVNIQYF. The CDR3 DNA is TGTGCCAGCAGTTACTCGAAAGGGGTAAACATTCAGTACTTC.

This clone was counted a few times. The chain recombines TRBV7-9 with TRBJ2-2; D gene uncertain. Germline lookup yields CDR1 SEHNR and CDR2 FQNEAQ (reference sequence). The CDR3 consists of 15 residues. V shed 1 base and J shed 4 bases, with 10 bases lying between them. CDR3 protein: CASSLVAEITGELFF. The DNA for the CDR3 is TGTGCCAGCAGCTTAGTCGCGGAGATCACCGGGGAGCTGTTTTTT.

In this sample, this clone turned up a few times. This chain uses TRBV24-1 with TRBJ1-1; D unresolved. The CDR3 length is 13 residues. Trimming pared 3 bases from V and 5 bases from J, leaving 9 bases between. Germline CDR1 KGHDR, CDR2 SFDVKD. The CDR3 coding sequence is TGTGCCACCAGTGATCCGACCAGGACTGAAGCTTTCTTT. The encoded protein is CATSDPTRTEAFF.